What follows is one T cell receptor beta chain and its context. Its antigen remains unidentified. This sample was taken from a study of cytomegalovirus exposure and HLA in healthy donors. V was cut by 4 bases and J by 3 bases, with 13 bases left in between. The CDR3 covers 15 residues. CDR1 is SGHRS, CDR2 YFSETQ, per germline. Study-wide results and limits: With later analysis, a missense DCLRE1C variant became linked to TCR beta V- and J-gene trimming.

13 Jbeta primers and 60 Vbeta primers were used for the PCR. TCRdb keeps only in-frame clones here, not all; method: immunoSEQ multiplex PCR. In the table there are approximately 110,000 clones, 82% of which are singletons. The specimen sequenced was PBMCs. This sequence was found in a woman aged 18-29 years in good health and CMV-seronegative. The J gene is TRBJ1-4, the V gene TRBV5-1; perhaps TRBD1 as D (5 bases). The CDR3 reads CASSPSPGPNEKLFF. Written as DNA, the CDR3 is TGCGCCAGCAGCCCGTCCCCAGGGCCTAATGAAAAACTGTTTTTT.